This T cell receptor beta chain was retrieved from a study of CD8+CD57+ T cells in acquired aplastic anemia. The V gene's germline CDR1 is SGHRS and CDR2 YFSETQ. The CDR3 extends over 14 amino acids. Of note for this clonotype: The junction departs from germline at one end; a sequencing error may be responsible.

Genomic DNA, serving as template, underwent TCR beta VDJ and CDR3 profiling. TCRdb re-called the reads with MiXCR, one entry per CDR3 protein. The data hold roughly 250,000 distinct CDR3 sequences, with roughly 82% observed a single time. An expansion of CD8+CD57+ cells by flow cytometry had been shown in patients chosen for sequencing. Every patient had severe acquired aplastic anemia. No therapy had been given to the patients at the time of blood sampling. The sequencing input was sorted CD4+, CD8+, or CD8+CD57+ T cells (not recorded which) from PBMCs. The chain joins TRBV5-1 to TRBJ1-2, with D uncertain. The TCR originated in a human donor with aplastic anemia. The CDR3 nucleotides are TGCGCCAGCAGCCCATACCTCCGGGGAGGAGGCTACATCTTC. Translation: CASSPYLRGGGYIF. Together with reference TRBV5-1 and TRBJ1-2, the CDR3 gives the full variable domain: KAGVTQTPRYLIKTRGQQVTLSCSPISGHRSVSWYQQTPGQGLQFLFEYFSETQRNKGNFPGRFSGRQFSNSRSEMNVSTLELGDSALYLCASSPYLRGGGYIFGSGTRLTVV.